This T cell receptor beta chain came from a study of shared clonotypes between healthy human individuals. Repertoires were generated with immunoSEQ multiplex PCR, while TCRdb's copy carries only in-frame clones and drops some. The sample has approximately 2.3 million clones, approximately 93% seen once. In germline, CDR1 is GTSNPN, CDR2 SVGIG (reference sequence). The ends were cut back, 1 base at V and 5 bases at J, with 9 bases in the middle. The CDR3 has 13 residues. The sample taken for sequencing was naive CD4+ T cells from PBMCs. The subset was: CD45RA+ positively selected. This chain joins TRBV30 and TRBJ2-1; D is unclear. The source of this sequence is a man younger than 30 in good health. Some clones in this sample may be carry-over from other donors' samples. The CDR3 loop is CAWSEQPHNEQFF. CDR3 nucleotides: TGTGCCTGGAGTGAGCAACCGCACAATGAGCAGTTCTTC.